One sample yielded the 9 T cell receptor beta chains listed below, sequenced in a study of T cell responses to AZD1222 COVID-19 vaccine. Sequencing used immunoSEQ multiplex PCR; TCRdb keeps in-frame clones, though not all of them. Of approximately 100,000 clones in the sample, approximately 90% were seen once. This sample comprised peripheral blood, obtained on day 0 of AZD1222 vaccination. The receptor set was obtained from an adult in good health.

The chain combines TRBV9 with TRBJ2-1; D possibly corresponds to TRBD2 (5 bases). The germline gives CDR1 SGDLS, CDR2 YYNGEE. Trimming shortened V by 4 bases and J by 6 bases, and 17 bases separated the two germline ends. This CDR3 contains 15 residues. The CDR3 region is CASSPRTEVGNEQFF. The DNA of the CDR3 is TGTGCCAGCAGCCCCAGGACTGAGGTCGGCAATGAGCAGTTCTTC. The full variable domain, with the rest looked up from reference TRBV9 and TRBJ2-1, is DSGVTQTPKHLITATGQRVTLRCSPRSGDLSVYWYQQSLDQGLQFLIQYYNGEERAKGNILERFSAQQFPDLHSELNLSSLELGDSALYFCASSPRTEVGNEQFFGPGTRLTVL.

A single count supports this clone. As DNA, the CDR3 is TGTGCCAGTAGTACCGGGACCTCCCCGGGCTATGGCTACACCTTC. It codes for CASSTGTSPGYGYTF. The chain couples TRBV19 to TRBJ1-2; D might be TRBD1 (5 bases). The CDR3 spans 15 residues. Germline V gene sequence: CDR1 LNHDA, CDR2 SQIVND (reference sequence). The germline V and J ends were trimmed by 4 bases and 4 bases, with 16 bases remaining between them.

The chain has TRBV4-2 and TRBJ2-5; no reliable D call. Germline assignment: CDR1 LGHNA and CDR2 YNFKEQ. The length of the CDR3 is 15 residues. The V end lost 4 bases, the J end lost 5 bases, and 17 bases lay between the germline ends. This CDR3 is CASSPLEERAETQYF. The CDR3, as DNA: TGTGCCAGCAGCCCCCTCGAGGAGAGAGCGGAGACCCAGTACTTC.

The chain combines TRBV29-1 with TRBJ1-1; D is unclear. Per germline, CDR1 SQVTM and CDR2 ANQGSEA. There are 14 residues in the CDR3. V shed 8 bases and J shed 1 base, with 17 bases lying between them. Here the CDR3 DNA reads TGCAGCTCCCTCATCCCGGGAGCGAACACTGAAGCTTTCTTT. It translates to CSSLIPGANTEAFF. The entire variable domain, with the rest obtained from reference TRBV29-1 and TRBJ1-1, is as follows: SAVISQKPSRDICQRGTSLTIQCQVDSQVTMMFWYRQQPGQSLTLIATANQGSEATYESGFVIDKFPISRPNLTFSTLTVSNMSPEDSSIYLCSSLIPGANTEAFFGQGTRLTVV.

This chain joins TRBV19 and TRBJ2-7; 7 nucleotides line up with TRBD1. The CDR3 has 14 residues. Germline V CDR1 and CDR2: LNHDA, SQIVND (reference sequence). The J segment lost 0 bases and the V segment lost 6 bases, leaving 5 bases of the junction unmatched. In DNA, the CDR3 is TGTGCCAGTAGGACGGGACAGAGCTCCTACGAGCAGTACTTC. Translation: CASRTGQSSYEQYF.

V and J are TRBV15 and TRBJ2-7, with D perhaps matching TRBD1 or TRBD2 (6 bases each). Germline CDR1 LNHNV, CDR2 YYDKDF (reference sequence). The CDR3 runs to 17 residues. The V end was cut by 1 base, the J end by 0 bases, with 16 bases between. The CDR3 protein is CATSRGGPGASSYEQYF. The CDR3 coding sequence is TGTGCCACCAGCAGAGGGGGGCCGGGGGCCAGCTCCTACGAGCAGTACTTC.

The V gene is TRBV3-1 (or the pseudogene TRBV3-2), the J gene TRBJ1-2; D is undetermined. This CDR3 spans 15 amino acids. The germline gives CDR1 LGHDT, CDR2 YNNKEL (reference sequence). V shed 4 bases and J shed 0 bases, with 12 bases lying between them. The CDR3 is CASSPRAGANYGYTF. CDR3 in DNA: TGTGCCAGCAGCCCTAGAGCAGGAGCTAACTATGGCTACACCTTC.

CDR3 in amino acids: CASSYSRATNEKLFF. The CDR3 region has the DNA TGTGCCAGCAGTTACAGCAGGGCAACTAATGAAAAACTGTTTTTT. This chain links TRBV6-6 with TRBJ1-4, with D possibly being TRBD1 (5 bases). The germline V gene encodes CDR1 MNHNY and CDR2 SVGAGI (reference sequence). This CDR3 comprises 15 residues. With 2 bases removed from V and 0 bases from J, the gap between germline ends came to 7 bases.

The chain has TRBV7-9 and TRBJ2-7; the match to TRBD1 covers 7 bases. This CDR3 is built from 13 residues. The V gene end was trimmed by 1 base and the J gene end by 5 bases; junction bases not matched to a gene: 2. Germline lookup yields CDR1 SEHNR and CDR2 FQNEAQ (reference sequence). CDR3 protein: CASSLVGTDEQYF. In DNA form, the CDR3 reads TGTGCCAGCAGCTTAGTTGGGACAGACGAGCAGTACTTC.